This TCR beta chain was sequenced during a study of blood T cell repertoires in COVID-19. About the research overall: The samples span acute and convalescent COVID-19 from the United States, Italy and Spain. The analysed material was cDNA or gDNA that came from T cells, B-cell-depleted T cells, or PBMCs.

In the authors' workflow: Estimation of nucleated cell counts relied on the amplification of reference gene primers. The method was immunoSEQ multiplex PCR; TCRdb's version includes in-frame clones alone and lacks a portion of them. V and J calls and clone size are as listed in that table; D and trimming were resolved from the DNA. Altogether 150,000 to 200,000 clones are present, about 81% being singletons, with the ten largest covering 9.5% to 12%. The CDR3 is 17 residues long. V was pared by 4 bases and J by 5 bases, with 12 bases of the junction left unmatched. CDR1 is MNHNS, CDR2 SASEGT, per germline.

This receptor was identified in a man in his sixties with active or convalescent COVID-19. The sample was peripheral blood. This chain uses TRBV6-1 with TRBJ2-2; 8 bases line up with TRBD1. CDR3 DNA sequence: TGTGCCAGCAGTGTTCAGAAGACAGGGGATTCGACCGGGGAGCTGTTTTTT. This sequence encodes CASSVQKTGDSTGELFF.